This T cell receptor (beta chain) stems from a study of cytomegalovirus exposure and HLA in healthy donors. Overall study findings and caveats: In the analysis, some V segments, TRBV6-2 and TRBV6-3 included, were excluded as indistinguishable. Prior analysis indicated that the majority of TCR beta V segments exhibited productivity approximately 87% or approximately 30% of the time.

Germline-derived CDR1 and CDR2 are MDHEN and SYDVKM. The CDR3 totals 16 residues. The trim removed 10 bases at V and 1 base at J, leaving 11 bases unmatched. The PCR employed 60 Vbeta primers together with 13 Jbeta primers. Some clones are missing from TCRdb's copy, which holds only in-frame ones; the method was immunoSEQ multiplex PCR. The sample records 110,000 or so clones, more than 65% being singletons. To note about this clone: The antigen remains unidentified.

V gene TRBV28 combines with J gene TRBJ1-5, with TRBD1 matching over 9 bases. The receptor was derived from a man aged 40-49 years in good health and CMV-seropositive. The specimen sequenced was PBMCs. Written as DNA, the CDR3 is TGTGCCACCACCGGACAGGGGAGTATGAGCAATCAGCCCCAGCATTTT. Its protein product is CATTGQGSMSNQPQHF.